This entry is about one T cell receptor beta chain. This record belongs to a study of blood T cells in healthy people across ages. It was with a sample-barcoded 5' primer and a J-beta primer mix that a second PCR of roughly 6 to 12 cycles was run. TCRdb reanalysed the 5' RACE reads using MiXCR and keeps one entry per CDR3 protein. The sample shows about 1.4 million distinct CDR3 sequences, approximately 59% of them seen only once. The receptor comes from a man between 18 and 29 years old in good health. The sequencing input was blood.

The CDR3 nucleotides are TGTGCCAGCAGTGAGCCTAGCGGGTACGAGCAGTACTTC. Translated, it gives CASSEPSGYEQYF. The chain employs TRBV2 and TRBJ2-7, with 8 nucleotides matching TRBD2. The CDR3 extends over 13 amino acids. Germline V CDR1 and CDR2: SNHLY, FYNNEI. V was clipped by 3 bases and J by 4 bases; unmatched bases: 2. The full variable domain, completed using reference TRBV2 and TRBJ2-7, is EPEVTQTPSHQVTQMGQEVILRCVPISNHLYFYWYRQILGQKVEFLVSFYNNEISEKSEIFDDQFSVERPDGSNFTLKIRSTKLEDSAMYFCASSEPSGYEQYFGPGTRLTVT.